There are a few counts of the clone carrying this T cell receptor beta chain. The target antigen is unknown. CDR1 is LNHDA, CDR2 SQIVND, per germline (reference sequence). The CDR3 has 17 amino acids. The V gene lost 3 bases and the J gene lost 6 bases, with 22 bases spanning the gap. Single viable CD3+CD4+CD8-CD45RO+ cells were sorted as the memory CD4+ T cells. The data are from a study of memory CD4+ T cells and cytomegalovirus serostatus. Original methodology: Out-of-frame sequences were removed, leaving around 2,000,000 distinct TCRbeta sequences. Measured with immunoSEQ multiplex PCR; TCRdb has only the in-frame clones, and not every one. That table gives V, J and clone size, and the DNA gave D and trimming. The sample includes about 27,000 clones, about 81% of them seen just once. Study-wide points: Of approximately 150 reported CMV TCRbeta sequences, about 67 were found in memory CD4+ repertoires.

V usage is TRBV19 and J usage is TRBJ2-3; perhaps D is TRBD1 or TRBD2 (5 bases each). Sequencing was carried out using memory CD4+ T cells from blood. The sequence came from an adult in good health and CMV-seronegative. For the CDR3, the DNA is TGTGCCAGTAGTATGACCACCGGTTGGGGTGAGGGGGATACGCAGTATTTT. It codes for CASSMTTGWGEGDTQYF.